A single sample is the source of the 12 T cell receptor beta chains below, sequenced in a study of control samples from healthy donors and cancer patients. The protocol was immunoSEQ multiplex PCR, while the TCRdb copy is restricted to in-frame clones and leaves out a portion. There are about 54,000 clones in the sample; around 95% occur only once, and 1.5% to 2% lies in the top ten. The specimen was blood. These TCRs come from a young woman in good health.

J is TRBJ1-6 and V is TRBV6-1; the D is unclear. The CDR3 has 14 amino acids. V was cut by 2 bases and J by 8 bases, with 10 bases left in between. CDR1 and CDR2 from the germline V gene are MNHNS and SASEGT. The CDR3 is CASSERPLDSPLHF. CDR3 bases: TGTGCCAGCAGTGAACGCCCCCTGGATTCACCCCTCCACTTT.

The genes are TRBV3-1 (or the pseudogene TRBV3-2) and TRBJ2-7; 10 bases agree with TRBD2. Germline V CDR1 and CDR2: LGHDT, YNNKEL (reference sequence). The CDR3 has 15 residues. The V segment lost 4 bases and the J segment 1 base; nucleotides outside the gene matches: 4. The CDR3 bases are TGTGCCAGCAGCCTAGGACTAGCGGAATCCTACGAGCAGTACTTC. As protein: CASSLGLAESYEQYF.

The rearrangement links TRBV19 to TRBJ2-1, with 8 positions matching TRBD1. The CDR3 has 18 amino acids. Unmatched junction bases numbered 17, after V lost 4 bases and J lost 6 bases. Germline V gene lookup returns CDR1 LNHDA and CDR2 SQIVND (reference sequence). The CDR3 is CASSTDRVNSPGANEQFF. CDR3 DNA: TGTGCCAGTAGTACGGACAGGGTTAACTCCCCGGGGGCCAATGAGCAGTTCTTC.

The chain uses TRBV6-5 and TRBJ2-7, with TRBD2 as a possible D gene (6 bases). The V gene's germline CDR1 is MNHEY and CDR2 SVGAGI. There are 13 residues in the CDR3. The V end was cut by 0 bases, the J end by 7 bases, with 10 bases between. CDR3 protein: CASSYSSRGEQYF. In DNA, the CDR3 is TGTGCCAGCAGTTACTCGAGTCGGGGGGAGCAGTACTTC.

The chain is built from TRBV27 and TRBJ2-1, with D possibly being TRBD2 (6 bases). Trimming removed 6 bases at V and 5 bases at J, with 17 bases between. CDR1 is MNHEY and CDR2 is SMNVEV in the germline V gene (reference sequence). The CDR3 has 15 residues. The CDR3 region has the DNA TGTGCCAGCAGCCTCGGCGGGACTTCTCACAATGAGCAGTTCTTC. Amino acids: CASSLGGTSHNEQFF.

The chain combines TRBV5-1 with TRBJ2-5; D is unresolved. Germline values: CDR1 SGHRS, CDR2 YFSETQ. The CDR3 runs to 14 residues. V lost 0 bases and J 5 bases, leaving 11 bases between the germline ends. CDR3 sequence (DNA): TGCGCCAGCAGCTTGGACAGACCTGGCGAGACCCAGTACTTC. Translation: CASSLDRPGETQYF.

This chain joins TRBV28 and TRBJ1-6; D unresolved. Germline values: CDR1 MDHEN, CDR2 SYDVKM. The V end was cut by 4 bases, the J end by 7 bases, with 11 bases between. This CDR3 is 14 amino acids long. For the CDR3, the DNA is TGTGCCAGCAGTTCGGCAGTAGGAAATTCACCCCTCCACTTT. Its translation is CASSSAVGNSPLHF.

CDR3 residues: CACLAWEGHHEQYF. CDR3 sequence (DNA): TGTGCCTGCCTAGCGTGGGAGGGCCACCACGAGCAGTACTTC. This chain uses TRBV30 with TRBJ2-7, with TRBD2 matching 7 bases. V lost 6 bases to trimming and J lost 5 bases; unmatched junction nucleotides: 13. Germline values: CDR1 GTSNPN, CDR2 SVGIG (reference sequence). The CDR3 covers 14 residues.

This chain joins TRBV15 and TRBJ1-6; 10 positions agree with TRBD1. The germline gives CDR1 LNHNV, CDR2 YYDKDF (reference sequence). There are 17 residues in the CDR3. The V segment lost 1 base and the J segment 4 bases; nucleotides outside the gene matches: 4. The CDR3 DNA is TGTGCCACCAGCAGAGGACAGGGGGCGGGTTATAATTCACCCCTCCACTTT. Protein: CATSRGQGAGYNSPLHF.

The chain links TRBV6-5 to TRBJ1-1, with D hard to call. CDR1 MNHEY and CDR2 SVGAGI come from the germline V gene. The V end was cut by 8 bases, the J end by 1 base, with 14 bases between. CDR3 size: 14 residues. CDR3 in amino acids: CASLIPGGNTEAFF. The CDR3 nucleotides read TGTGCCAGCCTAATACCCGGAGGGAACACTGAAGCTTTCTTT.

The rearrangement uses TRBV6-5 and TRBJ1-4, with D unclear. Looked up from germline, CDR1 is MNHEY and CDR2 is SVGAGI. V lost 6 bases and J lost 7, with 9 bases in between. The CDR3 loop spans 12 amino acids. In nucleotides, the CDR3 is TGTGCCAGCAGCACTAACGGTGAAAAACTGTTTTTT. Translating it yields CASSTNGEKLFF.

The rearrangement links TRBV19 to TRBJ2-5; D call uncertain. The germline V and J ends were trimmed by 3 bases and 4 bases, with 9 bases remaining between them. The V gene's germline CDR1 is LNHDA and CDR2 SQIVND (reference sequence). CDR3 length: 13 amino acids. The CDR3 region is CASSIEWGETQYF. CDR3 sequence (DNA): TGTGCCAGTAGTATTGAGTGGGGAGAGACCCAGTACTTC. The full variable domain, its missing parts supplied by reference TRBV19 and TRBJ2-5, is DGGITQSPKYLFRKEGQNVTLSCEQNLNHDAMYWYRQDPGQGLRLIYYSQIVNDFQKGDIAEGYSVSREKKESFPLTVTSAQKNPTAFYLCASSIEWGETQYFGPGTRLLVL.